This TCR beta chain was sequenced for a study of beta chain features in type 1 diabetes. Study-wide points: Researchers report that Type 1 diabetes patients had moderately but significantly shorter TCRB CDR3s across all four CD4+ subsets.

As every portion of the isolated RNA was reverse transcribed, the sequencing read expressed TCRB transcripts. Sequencing was performed with immunoSEQ multiplex PCR; in TCRdb, only in-frame clones are kept and a portion is missing. The table has about 400,000 clones, roughly 12% seen once; the top ten hold around 0.0099%. This clone has just a few counts. The antigen is not known. Germline CDR1 reads GTSNPN; CDR2 reads SVGIG (reference sequence). V gave up 2 bases and J gave up 0 bases; unmatched junction bases: 8. This CDR3 contains 17 residues. V is TRBV30 and J is TRBJ2-1, with 9 nucleotides matching TRBD2. Sequencing was carried out using naive CD4+ T cells from blood. The source is a woman younger than 30 with type 1 diabetes. In DNA form, the CDR3 reads TGTGCCTGGAGTAAAGCAAGACTAGCGGACTCCTACAATGAGCAGTTCTTC. This sequence encodes CAWSKARLADSYNEQFF.